Following are 27 T cell receptor beta chains from one sample sequenced in a study of T cell repertoires in cytomegalovirus infection. TCRdb itself ran the reads through MiXCR, one entry per CDR3 protein. The table records about 830,000 distinct CDR3 sequences, around a third of them present only once. These receptors lack a known antigen. The sequencing here drew on cultured CD8+ T cells from PBMCs, taken from culture after CMV antigen stimulation. Receptor source: a human donor in good health (CMV status not recorded). Some clones in this sample may be carry-over from other donors' samples.

CDR3 region: CVVRREGTEAFF. CDR3 DNA: TGTGTCGTACGGAGGGAGGGCACTGAAGCTTTCTTT. The V call is TRBV6-5, the J call TRBJ1-1; D uncertain. Germline loops: CDR1 MNHEY, CDR2 SVGAGI. CDR3 length equals 12 residues.

This clonotype was observed a handful of times. V and J are TRBV19 and TRBJ1-2; D is undetermined. CDR3 length: 12 residues. Between the trimmed V and J ends, which lost 5 bases and 2 bases, there was a span of 6 bases. Germline V gives CDR1 LNHDA, CDR2 SQIVND (reference sequence). The CDR3 loop reads CASSPPNYGYTF. DNA for the CDR3: TGTGCCAGTAGTCCCCCGAACTATGGCTACACCTTC.

This clonotype was counted only a few times. The rearrangement uses TRBV6-2 or TRBV6-3 and TRBJ2-3; D remains unclear. Germline lookup yields CDR1 MNHEY and CDR2 SVGEGT. The CDR3 is 15 amino acids. Trimming removed 6 bases at V and 0 bases at J, with 13 bases between. In DNA form, the CDR3 reads TGTGCCAGCAGCACCGACGTCACTAGCACAGATACGCAGTATTTT. Translating it yields CASSTDVTSTDTQYF.

This chain uses TRBV11-2 with TRBJ1-6; D is unclear. This CDR3 spans 12 amino acids. The V end lost 0 bases, the J end lost 11 bases, and 5 bases lay between the germline ends. Germline CDR1 reads SGHAT; CDR2 reads FQNNGV. The CDR3 protein is CASSLDGAPLHF. The DNA for the CDR3 is TGTGCCAGCAGCTTAGATGGAGCACCCCTCCACTTT. Variable domain in full (rest from reference TRBV11-2 and TRBJ1-6): EAGVAQSPRYKIIEKRQSVAFWCNPISGHATLYWYQQILGQGPKLLIQFQNNGVVDDSQLPKDRFSAERLKGVDSTLKIQPAKLEDSAVYLCASSLDGAPLHFGNGTRLTVT.

Only a few counts were recorded for this clonotype. The chain links TRBV7-9 to TRBJ2-1; D is undetermined. Germline CDR1 SEHNR, CDR2 FQNEAQ (reference sequence). Between the trimmed V and J ends, which lost 4 bases and 0 bases, there was a span of 13 bases. The CDR3 has 16 amino acids. In nucleotides, the CDR3 is TGTGCCAGCAGCTCTTCGTCGGCAAGCTCCTACAATGAGCAGTTCTTC. Protein sequence: CASSSSSASSYNEQFF.

This clonotype was seen only once. The gene calls are TRBV7-6 and TRBJ1-1; the match to TRBD1 covers 9 bases. The J segment lost 7 bases and the V segment lost 4 bases, leaving 16 bases of the junction unmatched. Germline CDR1 SGHVS, CDR2 FNYEAQ. There are 17 residues in the CDR3. CDR3 DNA sequence: TGTGCCAGCAGCTCCGGGACAGGGATTACGGGAGAGAATGAAGCTTTCTTT. It translates to CASSSGTGITGENEAFF.

V is TRBV4-1 and J is TRBJ2-1, with 7 bases aligning to TRBD1. CDR3 length: 13 residues. Unmatched junction bases numbered 2, after V lost 2 bases and J lost 7 bases. Germline V gives CDR1 MGHRA, CDR2 YSYEKL. This CDR3 reads CASSQQQGNEQFF. CDR3 bases: TGCGCCAGCAGCCAACAACAGGGGAATGAGCAGTTCTTC.

This clonotype was counted many times. The chain carries TRBV10-3 and TRBJ1-6; perhaps TRBD1 as D (5 bases). The CDR3 is 14 residues long. V was pared by 11 bases and J by 7 bases, with 18 bases between. Looked up from germline, CDR1 is ENHRY and CDR2 is SYGVKD. CDR3 residues: CASRDVGTNSPLHF. The CDR3 bases are TGTGCCTCGAGGGACGTCGGAACCAATTCACCCCTCCACTTT.

This clonotype was counted only a few times. V is TRBV4-1 and J is TRBJ2-5; 10 positions agree with TRBD2. Germline assignment: CDR1 MGHRA and CDR2 YSYEKL. After removal of 8 bases from V and 1 base from J, the junction contained 13 bases not matched to a gene. The CDR3 has 17 residues. The CDR3 sequence is CASATGSGGFFQETQYF. Here the CDR3 DNA reads TGCGCCAGCGCCACAGGTAGCGGGGGGTTTTTCCAAGAGACCCAGTACTTC.

In its sample, this clonotype was seen a few times. The genes are TRBV12-3 or TRBV12-4 and TRBJ2-1, with D unclear. The ends were cut back, 3 bases at V and 7 bases at J, with 22 bases in the middle. The CDR3 loop spans 17 amino acids. CDR3 nucleotide sequence: TGTGCCAGCAGTTTTGAGCGCACGACTGGCGAAAAAAATGAGCAGTTCTTC. Amino acids: CASSFERTTGEKNEQFF.

J is TRBJ2-1 and V is TRBV15; D call uncertain. From germline, CDR1 is LNHNV and CDR2 YYDKDF (reference sequence). V lost 1 base and J lost 9, with 4 bases in between. The length of the CDR3 is 11 residues. The CDR3 DNA reads TGTGCCACCAGCAGAGGTGGTGAGCAGTTCTTC. Translated: CATSRGGEQFF.

A word on this clonotype: Compared with germline, one end of the junction differs, possibly owing to a read error. V gene TRBV19 combines with J gene TRBJ1-5, with D unclear. Germline CDR1 reads LNHDA; CDR2 reads SQIVND (reference sequence). The CDR3 extends over 14 amino acids. CDR3 in DNA: TGTGCCAGTAGTATTCCGCTGAGCAATAAGCCCCAGCATTTT. This translates into CASSIPLSNKPQHF.

This chain joins TRBV5-4 and TRBJ2-1; tentatively, D is TRBD1 or TRBD2 (6 bases each). Deletions cut 7 bases from V and 4 bases from J, with 15 bases between. The germline CDR1 and CDR2 sequences are SGHNT and YYREEE (reference sequence). There are 14 residues in the CDR3. CDR3 bases: TGTGCCAGCTACGGAGGGGGGCTGTACAATGAGCAGTTCTTC. Its translation is CASYGGGLYNEQFF.

CDR3 residues: CASSSDRGSDEQFF. In DNA form, the CDR3 reads TGCGCCAGCAGTTCTGACAGGGGGAGCGATGAGCAGTTCTTC. This chain uses TRBV4-1 with TRBJ2-1, with TRBD1 matching 9 bases. Germline V gene sequence: CDR1 MGHRA, CDR2 YSYEKL. The CDR3 is 14 residues long. Losses at the gene ends were 6 bases for V and 8 bases for J; bases not matched to a gene: 8.

CDR3 bases: TGTGCCAGCAGCTACTACAGGGGTAGGGATGAGCAGTTCTTC. It yields the protein CASSYYRGRDEQFF. V gene TRBV13 combines with J gene TRBJ2-1; 7 bases are shared with TRBD1. J gave up 8 bases and V 4 bases, and 8 bases lay outside the gene matches. This CDR3 contains 14 residues. In germline, CDR1 is PRHDT, CDR2 FYEKMQ (reference sequence).

The chain is built from TRBV19 and TRBJ2-7, with D tentatively TRBD1 or TRBD2 (5 bases each). The V end was cut by 7 bases, the J end by 4 bases, with 17 bases between. The CDR3 sequence is 14 residues long. CDR1 and CDR2 (germline): LNHDA, SQIVND (reference sequence). The CDR3 DNA sequence: TGTGCCAGTACTGAAACAGGTTGGGGGTACGAGCAGTACTTC. Protein sequence: CASTETGWGYEQYF.

This clonotype was counted ten times or more. This chain connects TRBV2 to TRBJ2-7; D tentatively reads TRBD1 or TRBD2 (5 bases each). The CDR3 totals 12 residues. The V gene's germline CDR1 is SNHLY and CDR2 FYNNEI. The V end lost 4 bases, the J end lost 5 bases, and 9 bases lay between the germline ends. In DNA form, the CDR3 reads TGTGCCAGCAGTGGCCGGGGCCACGAGCAGTACGTC. Protein sequence: CASSGRGHEQYV.

The chain joins TRBV14 to TRBJ2-7, with D perhaps matching TRBD1 (6 bases). The V gene's germline CDR1 is SGHDN and CDR2 FVKESK. The length of the CDR3 is 16 residues. V lost 3 bases and J 4 bases, leaving 19 bases between the germline ends. CDR3 DNA sequence: TGTGCCAGCAGCCATTGGGACACCTCTTTACCGTACGAGCAGTACTTC. Its protein is CASSHWDTSLPYEQYF. The variable domain in full, with the rest retrieved from reference TRBV14 and TRBJ2-7, is EAGVTQFPSHSVIEKGQTVTLRCDPISGHDNLYWYRRVMGKEIKFLLHFVKESKQDESGMPNNRFLAERTGGTYSTLKVQPAELEDSGVYFCASSHWDTSLPYEQYFGPGTRLTVT.

This clonotype was detected a few times. V gene TRBV5-6 combines with J gene TRBJ1-5; no clear D. With 4 bases removed from V and 2 bases from J, the gap between germline ends came to 16 bases. The CDR3 sequence is 16 residues long. Germline V gene sequence: CDR1 SGHDT, CDR2 YYEEEE. CDR3 sequence (DNA): TGTGCCAGCAGCCCTGGACCGATGAAGGGCAATCAGCCCCAGCATTTT. Protein product: CASSPGPMKGNQPQHF.

This chain links TRBV27 with TRBJ2-5, with D tentatively TRBD1 or TRBD2 (5 bases each). Germline loops: CDR1 MNHEY, CDR2 SMNVEV (reference sequence). V lost 10 bases to trimming and J lost 2 bases, with 17 bases between them. The CDR3 is 14 residues long. The CDR3 protein is CATLSLGTQETQYF. The CDR3, as DNA: TGTGCCACCCTTTCGCTGGGGACGCAAGAGACCCAGTACTTC.

This clonotype has a single count. The rearrangement uses TRBV5-1 and TRBJ1-1, with 8 positions matching TRBD1. CDR3 size: 17 residues. After removal of 1 base from V and 5 bases from J, the junction contained 13 bases not matched to a gene. The germline CDR1 and CDR2 sequences are SGHRS and YFSETQ. The CDR3 sequence: CASSLFPLTGVGTEAFF. CDR3 coding DNA: TGCGCCAGCAGCTTGTTCCCTCTGACAGGGGTAGGGACTGAAGCTTTCTTT.

This chain links TRBV7-9 with TRBJ1-4; no clear D. Germline V gene lookup returns CDR1 SEHNR and CDR2 FQNEAQ (reference sequence). Between the trimmed V and J ends, which lost 4 bases and 8 bases, there was a span of 17 bases. The CDR3 has 15 residues. Here the CDR3 reads CASSSQVKVYEKLFF. The CDR3 DNA reads TGTGCCAGCAGCTCCCAGGTTAAGGTGTACGAAAAACTGTTTTTT.

This clonotype was seen only a few times. The V gene is TRBV27, the J gene TRBJ1-2, with unresolved D. This CDR3 is built from 12 residues. V lost 5 bases to trimming and J lost 4 bases, with 8 bases between them. Germline V gene sequence: CDR1 MNHEY, CDR2 SMNVEV (reference sequence). CDR3 region: CASSQTGYGYTF. The CDR3 DNA follows: TGTGCCAGCAGTCAAACCGGCTATGGCTACACCTTC.

This clonotype turned up a few times. The gene calls are TRBV7-8 and TRBJ2-3, with D unresolved. Germline-derived CDR1 and CDR2 are SGHVS and FQNEAQ. The CDR3 runs 17 residues. V was clipped by 0 bases and J by 5 bases, with 18 bases between them. The chain's CDR3 is CASSLAVGPGYGDTQYF. CDR3 sequence (DNA): TGTGCCAGCAGCTTAGCTGTCGGCCCCGGATATGGAGATACGCAGTATTTT. Drawing the rest from reference TRBV7-8 and TRBJ2-3, the complete variable domain is GAGVSQSPRYKVAKRGQDVALRCDPISGHVSLFWYQQALGQGPEFLTYFQNEAQLDKSGLPSDRFFAERPEGSVSTLKIQRTQQEDSAVYLCASSLAVGPGYGDTQYFGPGTRLTVL.

The chain joins TRBV7-6 to TRBJ2-1, with 9 positions matching TRBD2. Looked up from germline, CDR1 is SGHVS and CDR2 is FNYEAQ. The CDR3 spans 18 residues. V gave up 2 bases and J gave up 2 bases; unmatched junction bases: 10. This CDR3 reads CASSLLDFKRGAYNEQFF. CDR3 coding DNA: TGTGCCAGCAGCTTATTAGATTTTAAGCGGGGGGCCTACAATGAGCAGTTCTTC.

The V call is TRBV6-2 or TRBV6-3, the J call TRBJ2-7; 9 bases agree with TRBD1. After removal of 6 bases from V and 1 base from J, the junction contained 7 bases not matched to a gene. Germline values: CDR1 MNHEY, CDR2 SVGEGT. The CDR3 consists of 15 residues. Written as DNA, the CDR3 is TGTGCCAGCAGGCGGGACAGGGAATTTTCCTACGAGCAGTACGTC. Protein: CASRRDREFSYEQYV.

J is TRBJ2-1 and V is TRBV9; possible D gene TRBD2, 6 bases. The CDR3 sequence is 16 residues long. Trimming cost V 4 bases and J 0 bases, with 14 bases left between them. Germline-derived CDR1 and CDR2 are SGDLS and YYNGEE. CDR3: CASSLRGLSSYNEQFF. For the CDR3, the DNA is TGTGCCAGCAGCTTGAGGGGACTGAGCTCCTACAATGAGCAGTTCTTC. Combining the CDR3 with reference TRBV9 and TRBJ2-1 gives the whole variable domain DSGVTQTPKHLITATGQRVTLRCSPRSGDLSVYWYQQSLDQGLQFLIQYYNGEERAKGNILERFSAQQFPDLHSELNLSSLELGDSALYFCASSLRGLSSYNEQFFGPGTRLTVL.